This T cell receptor beta chain was obtained from a study of blood T cell repertoires in COVID-19. Study-level information: Acute and convalescent COVID-19 samples came from the United States, Italy and Spain.

Clones were sequenced by immunoSEQ multiplex PCR, and TCRdb holds only the in-frame ones, with some missing. Of 150,000 to 200,000 clones listed, approximately 80% are singletons. CDR1 and CDR2 from the germline V gene are SEHNR and FQNEAQ (reference sequence). J lost 6 bases, V lost 2 bases, and 3 bases had no gene match. The CDR3 runs 14 residues. Individuals aged 18 to 89 years were recruited from some 26 US areas. Grouping used clinical history reported by participants in a survey and questionnaire. The receptor was derived from a man between 40 and 49 years old who had recovered from COVID-19. Sequences were obtained from PBMCs or T cells enriched from blood (not recorded which). The chain links TRBV7-9 to TRBJ2-3, with TRBD1 identical over 9 bases. CDR3 amino acids: CASSLTGGKDTQYF. The CDR3 DNA sequence: TGTGCCAGCAGCTTAACAGGGGGCAAGGATACGCAGTATTTT.